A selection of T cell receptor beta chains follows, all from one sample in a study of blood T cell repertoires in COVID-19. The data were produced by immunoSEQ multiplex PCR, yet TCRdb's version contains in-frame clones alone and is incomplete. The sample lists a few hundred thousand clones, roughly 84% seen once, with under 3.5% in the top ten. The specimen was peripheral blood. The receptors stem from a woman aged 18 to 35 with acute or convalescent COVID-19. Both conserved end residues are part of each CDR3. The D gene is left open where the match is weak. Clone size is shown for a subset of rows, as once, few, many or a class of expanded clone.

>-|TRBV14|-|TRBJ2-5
CASSQERGWAQETQYF
TGTGCCAGCAGCCAAGAACGGGGTTGGGCCCAAGAGACCCAGTACTTC
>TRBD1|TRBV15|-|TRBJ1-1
CATSKRQGWGNTEAFF
TGTGCCACCAGCAAGCGACAGGGATGGGGTAACACTGAAGCTTTCTTT
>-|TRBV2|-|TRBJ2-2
CAHPAGSNTGELFF
TGTGCTCACCCCGCGGGAAGTAACACCGGGGAGCTGTTTTTT
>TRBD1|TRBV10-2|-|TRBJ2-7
CASRATGTGVYEQYF
TGCGCCAGCAGGGCCACCGGGACAGGGGTCTACGAGCAGTACTTC
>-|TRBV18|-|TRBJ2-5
CASSPRQRVETQYF
TGTGCCAGCTCACCACGTCAACGGGTAGAGACCCAGTACTTC
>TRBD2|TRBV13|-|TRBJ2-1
CASTELAGGGGEQFF
TGTGCCAGCACCGAACTAGCGGGAGGTGGCGGTGAGCAGTTCTTC
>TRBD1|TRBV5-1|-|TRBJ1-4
CASATGGDEKLFF
TGCGCCAGTGCGACAGGGGGAGATGAAAAACTGTTTTTT
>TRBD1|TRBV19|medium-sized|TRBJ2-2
CASSIAGQGRGGELFF
TGTGCCAGTAGTATAGCGGGACAGGGAAGGGGCGGGGAGCTGTTTTTT
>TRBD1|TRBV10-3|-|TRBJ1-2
CAISESQTGTYGYTF
TGTGCCATCAGTGAGTCCCAGACAGGGACCTATGGCTACACCTTC
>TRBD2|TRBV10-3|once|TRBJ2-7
CAISESPREVYEQYF
TGTGCCATCAGTGAGTCTCCGCGGGAGGTCTACGAGCAGTACTTC
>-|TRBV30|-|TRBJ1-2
CAWSVGGARLYTF
TGTGCCTGGAGTGTGGGAGGGGCCCGCCTCTACACCTTC
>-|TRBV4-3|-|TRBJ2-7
CASSQERVFSYEQYF
TGCGCCAGCAGCCAAGAGAGGGTATTCTCCTACGAGCAGTACTTC
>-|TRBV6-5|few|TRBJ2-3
CASSYLEAGDTQYF
TGTGCCAGCAGTTACTTGGAGGCGGGAGATACGCAGTATTTT
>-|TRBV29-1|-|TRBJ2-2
CSGSTKGGAVGTGELFF
TGCAGCGGTTCGACGAAGGGCGGGGCCGTTGGCACCGGGGAGCTGTTTTTT
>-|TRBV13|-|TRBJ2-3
CASSLVGRTDTQYF
TGTGCCAGCAGCTTAGTGGGCAGAACAGATACGCAGTATTTT
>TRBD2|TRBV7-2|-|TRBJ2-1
CASSLDRTRGNEQFF
TGTGCCAGCAGCTTGGACCGGACTAGGGGCAATGAGCAGTTCTTC
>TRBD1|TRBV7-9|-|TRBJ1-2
CASSLEDRYYTF
TGTGCCAGCAGCTTAGAGGACAGGTACTACACCTTC
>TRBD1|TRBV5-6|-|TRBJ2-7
CASSVQGDRDEQYF
TGTGCCAGCAGCGTCCAGGGGGATCGGGACGAGCAGTACTTC
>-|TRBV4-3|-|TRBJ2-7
CASSQELRVEQPYEQYF
TGCGCCAGCAGCCAAGAACTCAGGGTTGAACAACCCTACGAGCAGTACTTC
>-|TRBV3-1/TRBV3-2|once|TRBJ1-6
CASSQGTGYPSPLHF
TGTGCCAGCAGCCAAGGTACAGGGTATCCTTCACCCCTCCACTTT
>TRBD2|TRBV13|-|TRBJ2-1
CASSLWLAGDNEQFF
TGTGCCAGCAGCTTATGGCTAGCGGGAGATAATGAGCAGTTCTTC
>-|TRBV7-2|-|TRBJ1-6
CASSAQRQSNSPLHF
TGTGCCAGCAGCGCGCAAAGACAGTCTAATTCACCCCTCCACTTT
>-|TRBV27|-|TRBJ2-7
CASSSLATPYEQYF
TGTGCCAGCAGTTCTCTAGCGACCCCCTACGAGCAGTACTTC
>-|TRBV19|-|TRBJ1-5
CASSMATYNQPQHF
TGTGCCAGTAGTATGGCGACATACAATCAGCCCCAGCATTTT
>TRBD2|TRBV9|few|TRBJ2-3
CASSSWTSGRSTDTQYF
TGTGCCAGCAGCTCCTGGACTAGCGGGAGATCGACAGATACGCAGTATTTT
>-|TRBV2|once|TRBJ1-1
CASSGGRQALNTEAFF
TGTGCCAGCAGTGGGGGCCGACAGGCCTTGAACACTGAAGCTTTCTTT
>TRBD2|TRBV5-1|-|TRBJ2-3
CASSLRPSGDTQYF
TGCGCCAGCAGTCTGCGCCCTAGCGGAGATACGCAGTATTTT
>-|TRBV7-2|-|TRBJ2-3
CASSLGPSVSTDTQYF
TGTGCCAGCAGCTTGGGTCCTAGCGTAAGCACAGATACGCAGTATTTT
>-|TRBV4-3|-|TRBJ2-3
CASSQAGGPKADTQYF
TGCGCCAGCAGCCAGGCTGGAGGTCCAAAGGCAGATACGCAGTATTTT
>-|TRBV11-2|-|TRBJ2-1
CASSLVMGAGGYEQFF
TGTGCCAGCAGCTTAGTCATGGGAGCCGGTGGGTATGAGCAGTTCTTC
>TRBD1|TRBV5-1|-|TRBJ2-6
CASSLGAGGLSANVLTF
TGCGCCAGCAGCTTAGGGGCAGGGGGCTTATCGGCCAACGTCCTGACTTTC
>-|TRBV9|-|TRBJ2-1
CASSGSGAVYNEQFF
TGTGCCAGCAGCGGCAGCGGAGCCGTATACAATGAGCAGTTCTTC
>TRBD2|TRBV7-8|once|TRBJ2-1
CASSFHPPSGAYNEQFF
TGTGCCAGCAGCTTCCATCCCCCTAGCGGAGCCTACAATGAGCAGTTCTTC
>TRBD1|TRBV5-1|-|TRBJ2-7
CASSTDRVRLEQYF
TGCGCCAGCAGCACCGACAGGGTTCGTCTCGAGCAGTACTTC
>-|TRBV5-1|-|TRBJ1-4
CASSNGGSEEKLFF
TGCGCCAGCAGCAATGGGGGCTCGGAGGAAAAACTGTTTTTT
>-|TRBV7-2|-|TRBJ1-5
CASSLVAGGNQPQHF
TGTGCCAGCAGCTTAGTGGCAGGGGGCAATCAGCCCCAGCATTTT
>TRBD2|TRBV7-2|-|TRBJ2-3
CASAGGRADTQYF
TGTGCCAGTGCGGGAGGGCGGGCAGATACGCAGTATTTT
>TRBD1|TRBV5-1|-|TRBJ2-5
CASSLARDRGMETQYF
TGCGCCAGCAGCTTGGCCAGGGACAGGGGCATGGAGACCCAGTACTTC
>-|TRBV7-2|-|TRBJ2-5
CASSSGPQAPQETQYF
TGTGCCAGCAGCTCCGGCCCACAGGCCCCCCAAGAGACCCAGTACTTC
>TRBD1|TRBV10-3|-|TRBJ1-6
CAIGATGKNSPLHF
TGTGCCATCGGGGCGACAGGGAAGAATTCACCCCTCCACTTT
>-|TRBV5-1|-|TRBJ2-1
CASSLDPLFGKIKFF
TGCGCCAGCAGCTTGGACCCGCTCTTCGGGAAAATCAAGTTCTTC
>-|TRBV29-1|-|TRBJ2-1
CSVEDSLLENNEQFF
TGCAGCGTTGAAGATAGCTTACTGGAAAACAATGAGCAGTTCTTC
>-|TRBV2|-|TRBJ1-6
CASGGGTEVNSPLHF
TGTGCCAGCGGGGGAGGGACGGAAGTAAATTCACCCCTCCACTTT
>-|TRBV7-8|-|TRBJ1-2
CASSLQGYGYTF
TGTGCCAGCAGCCTACAGGGTTATGGCTACACCTTC
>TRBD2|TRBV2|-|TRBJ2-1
CASSETSLRGAYNEQFF
TGTGCCAGCAGTGAAACTTCGTTACGGGGGGCCTACAATGAGCAGTTCTTC
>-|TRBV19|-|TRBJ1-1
CASSQKAGIFTEAFF
TGTGCCAGTAGTCAAAAAGCAGGGATTTTCACTGAAGCTTTCTTT
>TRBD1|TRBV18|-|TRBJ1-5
CASSPAGQNSNQPQHF
TGTGCCAGCTCACCAGCGGGACAGAATAGCAATCAGCCCCAGCATTTT
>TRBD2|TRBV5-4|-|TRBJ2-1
CASSATGTRVFREQFF
TGTGCCAGCAGCGCGACCGGGACTAGGGTGTTTCGTGAGCAGTTCTTC
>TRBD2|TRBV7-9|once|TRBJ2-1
CASSLGTSGSNEQFF
TGTGCCAGCAGCTTGGGGACTAGCGGGAGCAATGAGCAGTTCTTC
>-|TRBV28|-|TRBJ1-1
CASSLGGSRDTEAFF
TGTGCCAGCAGTTTAGGGGGCTCCAGGGACACTGAAGCTTTCTTT
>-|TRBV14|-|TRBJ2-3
CASSQGRTDTQYF
TGTGCCAGCAGCCAAGGGAGGACAGATACGCAGTATTTT
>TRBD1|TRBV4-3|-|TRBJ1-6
CASSQNGGDRGNSPLHF
TGCGCCAGCAGCCAGAACGGCGGAGACAGGGGGAATTCACCCCTCCACTTT